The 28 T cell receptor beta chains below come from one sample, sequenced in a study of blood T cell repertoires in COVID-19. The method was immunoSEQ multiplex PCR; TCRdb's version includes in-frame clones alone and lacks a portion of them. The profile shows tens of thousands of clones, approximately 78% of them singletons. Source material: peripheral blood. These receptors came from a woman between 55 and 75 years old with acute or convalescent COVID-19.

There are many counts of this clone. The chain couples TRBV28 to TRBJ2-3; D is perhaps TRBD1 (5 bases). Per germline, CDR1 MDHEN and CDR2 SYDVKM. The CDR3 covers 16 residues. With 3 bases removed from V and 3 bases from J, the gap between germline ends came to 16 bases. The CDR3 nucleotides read TGTGCCAGCAGTTTTCAGGGAACTTTAGGGACAGATACGCAGTATTTT. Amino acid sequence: CASSFQGTLGTDTQYF.

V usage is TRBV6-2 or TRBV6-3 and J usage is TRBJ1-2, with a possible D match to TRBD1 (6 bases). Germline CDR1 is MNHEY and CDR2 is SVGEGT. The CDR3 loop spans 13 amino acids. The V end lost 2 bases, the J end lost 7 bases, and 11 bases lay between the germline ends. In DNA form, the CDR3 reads TGTGCCAGCAGTTACAACAGGGAAAGTGGCTACACCTTC. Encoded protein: CASSYNRESGYTF.

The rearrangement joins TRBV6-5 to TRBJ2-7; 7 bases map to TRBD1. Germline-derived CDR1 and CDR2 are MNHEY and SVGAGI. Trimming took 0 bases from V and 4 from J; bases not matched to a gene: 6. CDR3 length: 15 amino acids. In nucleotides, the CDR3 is TGTGCCAGCAGTTACTCGTACAGGGGAGTATACGAGCAGTACTTC. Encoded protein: CASSYSYRGVYEQYF.

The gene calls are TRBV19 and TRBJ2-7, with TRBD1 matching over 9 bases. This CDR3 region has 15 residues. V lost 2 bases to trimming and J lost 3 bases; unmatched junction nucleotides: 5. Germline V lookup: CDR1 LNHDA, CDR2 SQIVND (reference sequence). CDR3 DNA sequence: TGTGCCAGTAGTATATACGGGACAGGGCGCTACGAGCAGTACTTC. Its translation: CASSIYGTGRYEQYF.

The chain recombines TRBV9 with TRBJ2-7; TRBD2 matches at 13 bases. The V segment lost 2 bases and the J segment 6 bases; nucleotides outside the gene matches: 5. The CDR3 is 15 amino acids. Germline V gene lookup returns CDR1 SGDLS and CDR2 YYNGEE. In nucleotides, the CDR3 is TGTGCCAGCAGCGTTACTAGCGGGGGGGCTTCCGAGCAGTACTTC. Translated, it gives CASSVTSGGASEQYF.

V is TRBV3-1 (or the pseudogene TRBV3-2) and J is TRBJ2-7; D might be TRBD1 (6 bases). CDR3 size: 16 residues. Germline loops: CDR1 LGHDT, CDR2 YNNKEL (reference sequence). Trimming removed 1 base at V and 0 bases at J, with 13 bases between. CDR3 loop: CASSQATDRSSYEQYF. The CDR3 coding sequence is TGTGCCAGCAGCCAAGCTACAGACAGGAGCTCCTACGAGCAGTACTTC.

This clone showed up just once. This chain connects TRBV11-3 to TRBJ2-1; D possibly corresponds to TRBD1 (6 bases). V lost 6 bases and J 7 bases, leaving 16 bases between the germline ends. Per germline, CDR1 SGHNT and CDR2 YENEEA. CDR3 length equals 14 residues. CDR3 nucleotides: TGTGCCAGCAGTTGGGGCCAGGGGCTAAATGAGCAGTTCTTC. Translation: CASSWGQGLNEQFF. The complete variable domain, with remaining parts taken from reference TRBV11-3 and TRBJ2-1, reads EAGVVQSPRYKIIEKKQPVAFWCNPISGHNTLYWYLQNLGQGPELLIRYENEEAVDDSQLPKDRFSAERLKGVDSTLKIQPAELGDSAVYLCASSWGQGLNEQFFGPGTRLTVL.

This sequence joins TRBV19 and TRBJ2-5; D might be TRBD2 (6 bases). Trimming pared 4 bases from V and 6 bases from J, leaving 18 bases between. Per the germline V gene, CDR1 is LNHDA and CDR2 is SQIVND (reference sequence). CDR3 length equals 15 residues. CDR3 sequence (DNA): TGTGCCAGTAGTAGCCCCCCCGGGGGTCAACAGACCCAGTACTTC. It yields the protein CASSSPPGGQQTQYF.

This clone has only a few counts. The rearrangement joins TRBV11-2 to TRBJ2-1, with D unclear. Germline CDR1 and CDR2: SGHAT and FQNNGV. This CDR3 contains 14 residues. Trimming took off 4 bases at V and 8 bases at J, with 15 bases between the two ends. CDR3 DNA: TGTGCCAGCAGCTCCAGAGCTCCTAGAGATGAGCAGTTCTTC. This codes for CASSSRAPRDEQFF.

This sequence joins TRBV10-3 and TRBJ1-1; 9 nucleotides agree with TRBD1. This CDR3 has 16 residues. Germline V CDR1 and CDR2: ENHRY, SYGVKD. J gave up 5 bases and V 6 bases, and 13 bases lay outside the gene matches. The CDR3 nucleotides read TGTGCCATCAGAGCCAGACCGGGACAGGGATCGACTGAAGCTTTCTTT. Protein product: CAIRARPGQGSTEAFF.

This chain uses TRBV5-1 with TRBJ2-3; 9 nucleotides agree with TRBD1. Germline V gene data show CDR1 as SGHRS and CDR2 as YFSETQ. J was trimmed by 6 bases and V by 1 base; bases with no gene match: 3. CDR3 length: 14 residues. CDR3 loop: CASSLSDRGDTQYF. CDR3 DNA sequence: TGCGCCAGCAGCTTGTCCGACAGGGGGGATACGCAGTATTTT.

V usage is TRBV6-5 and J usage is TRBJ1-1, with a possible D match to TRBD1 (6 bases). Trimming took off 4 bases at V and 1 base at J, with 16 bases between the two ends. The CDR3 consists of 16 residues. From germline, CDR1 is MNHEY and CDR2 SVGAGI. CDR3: CASSSTKDSKNTEAFF. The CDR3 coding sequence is TGTGCCAGCAGTTCAACCAAGGACAGTAAGAACACTGAAGCTTTCTTT.

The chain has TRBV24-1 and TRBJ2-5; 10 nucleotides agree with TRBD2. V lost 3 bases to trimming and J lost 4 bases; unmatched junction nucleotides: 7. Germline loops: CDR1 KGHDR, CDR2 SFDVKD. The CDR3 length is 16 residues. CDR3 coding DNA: TGTGCCACCAGTGATCCTAAGCGGGGGGGCACAGAGACCCAGTACTTC. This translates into CATSDPKRGGTETQYF.

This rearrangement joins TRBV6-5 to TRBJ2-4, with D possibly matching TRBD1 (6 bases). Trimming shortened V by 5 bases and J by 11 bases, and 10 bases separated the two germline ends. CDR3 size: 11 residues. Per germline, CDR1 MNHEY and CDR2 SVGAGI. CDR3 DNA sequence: TGTGCCAGCAGTCTCAAGGGGGTTCAGTACTTC. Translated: CASSLKGVQYF.

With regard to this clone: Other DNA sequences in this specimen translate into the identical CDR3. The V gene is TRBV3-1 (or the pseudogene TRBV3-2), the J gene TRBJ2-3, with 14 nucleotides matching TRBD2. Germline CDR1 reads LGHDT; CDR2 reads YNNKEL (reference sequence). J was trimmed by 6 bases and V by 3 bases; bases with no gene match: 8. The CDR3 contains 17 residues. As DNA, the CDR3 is TGTGCCAGCAGCCAGGCACGACTAGCGGGGGGGCCCGATACGCAGTATTTT. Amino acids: CASSQARLAGGPDTQYF.

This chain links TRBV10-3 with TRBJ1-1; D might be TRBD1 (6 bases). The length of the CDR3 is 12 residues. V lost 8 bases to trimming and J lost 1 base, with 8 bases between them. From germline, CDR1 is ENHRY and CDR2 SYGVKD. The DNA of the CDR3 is TGTGCCATCCGACAGGAGAACACTGAAGCTTTCTTT. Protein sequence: CAIRQENTEAFF.

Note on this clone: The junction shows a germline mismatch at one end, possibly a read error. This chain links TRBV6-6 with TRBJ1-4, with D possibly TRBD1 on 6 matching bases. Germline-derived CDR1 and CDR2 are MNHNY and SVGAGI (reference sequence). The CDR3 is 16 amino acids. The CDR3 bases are TGTGCCAGCAGTAACTCGGACAGTCAGACTAATGAAAAACTGTTTTTT. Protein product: CASSNSDSQTNEKLFF.

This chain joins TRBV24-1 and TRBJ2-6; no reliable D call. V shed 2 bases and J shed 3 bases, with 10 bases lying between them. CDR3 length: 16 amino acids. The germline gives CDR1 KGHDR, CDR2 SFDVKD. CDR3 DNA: TGTGCCACCAGTGATTCATACATTATTGGGGCCAACGTCCTGACTTTC. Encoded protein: CATSDSYIIGANVLTF.

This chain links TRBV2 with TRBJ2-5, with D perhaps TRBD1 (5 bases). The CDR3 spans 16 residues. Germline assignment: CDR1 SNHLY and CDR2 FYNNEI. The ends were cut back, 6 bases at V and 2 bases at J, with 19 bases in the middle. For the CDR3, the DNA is TGTGCCAGCAGACCCCCCACACGGCAGGGACAAGAGACCCAGTACTTC. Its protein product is CASRPPTRQGQETQYF.

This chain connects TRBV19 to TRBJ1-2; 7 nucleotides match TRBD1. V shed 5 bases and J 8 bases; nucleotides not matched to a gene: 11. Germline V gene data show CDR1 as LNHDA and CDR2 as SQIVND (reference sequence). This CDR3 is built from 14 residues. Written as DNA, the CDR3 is TGTGCCAGTAGTGTAAGCCGGGACAGCGGAGGCTACACCTTC. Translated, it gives CASSVSRDSGGYTF.

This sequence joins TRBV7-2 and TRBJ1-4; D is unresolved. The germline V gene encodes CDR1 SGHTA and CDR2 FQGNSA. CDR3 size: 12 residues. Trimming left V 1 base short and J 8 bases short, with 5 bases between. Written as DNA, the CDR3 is TGTGCCAGCAGCTTAGACGGGGAAAAACTGTTTTTT. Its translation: CASSLDGEKLFF.

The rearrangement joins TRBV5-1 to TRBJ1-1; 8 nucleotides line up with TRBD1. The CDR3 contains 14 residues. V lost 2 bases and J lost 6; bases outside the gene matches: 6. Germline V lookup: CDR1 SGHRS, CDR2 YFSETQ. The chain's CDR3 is CASSFKQGGPEAFF. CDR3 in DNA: TGCGCCAGCAGCTTCAAACAGGGGGGCCCTGAAGCTTTCTTT.

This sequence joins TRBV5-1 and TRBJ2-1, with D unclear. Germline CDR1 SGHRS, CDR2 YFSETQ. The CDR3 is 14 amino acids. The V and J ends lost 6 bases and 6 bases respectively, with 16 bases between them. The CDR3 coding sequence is TGCGCCAGCACCTCCACTCCCGAGGTCAATGAGCAGTTCTTC. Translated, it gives CASTSTPEVNEQFF.

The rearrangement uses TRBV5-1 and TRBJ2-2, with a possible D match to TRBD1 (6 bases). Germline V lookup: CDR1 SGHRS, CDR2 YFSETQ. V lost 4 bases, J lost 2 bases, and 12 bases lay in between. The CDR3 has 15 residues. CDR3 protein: CASSLRQANTGELFF. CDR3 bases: TGCGCCAGCAGCCTGAGACAGGCCAACACCGGGGAGCTGTTTTTT.

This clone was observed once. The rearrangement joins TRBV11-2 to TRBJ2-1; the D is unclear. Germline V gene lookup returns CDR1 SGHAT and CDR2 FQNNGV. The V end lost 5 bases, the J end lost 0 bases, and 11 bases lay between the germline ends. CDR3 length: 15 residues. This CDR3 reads CASSPFGSSYNEQFF. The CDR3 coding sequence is TGTGCCAGCAGCCCCTTTGGCAGCTCCTACAATGAGCAGTTCTTC.

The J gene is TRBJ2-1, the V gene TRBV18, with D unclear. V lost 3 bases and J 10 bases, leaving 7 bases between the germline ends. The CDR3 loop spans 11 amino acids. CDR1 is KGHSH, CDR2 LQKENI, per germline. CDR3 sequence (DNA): TGTGCCAGCTCACCCCAGGCAGAGCAGTTCTTC. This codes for CASSPQAEQFF.

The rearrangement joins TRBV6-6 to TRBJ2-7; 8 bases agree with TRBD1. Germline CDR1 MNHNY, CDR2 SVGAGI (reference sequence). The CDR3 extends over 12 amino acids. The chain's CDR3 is CAAGTGRNEQYF. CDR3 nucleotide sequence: TGTGCTGCTGGGACAGGCCGTAACGAGCAGTACTTC.

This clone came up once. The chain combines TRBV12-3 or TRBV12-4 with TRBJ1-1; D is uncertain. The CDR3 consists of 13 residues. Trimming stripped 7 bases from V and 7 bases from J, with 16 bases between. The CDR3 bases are TGTGCCAGCATCCCTAATGCGGGAATTGAAGCTTTCTTT. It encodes CASIPNAGIEAFF.